This is a list of T cell receptor beta chains from one sample in a study of glioma-infiltrating T cells. TCRdb re-called the multiplex PCR reads with MiXCR, one entry per CDR3 protein. The data hold approximately 110,000 distinct CDR3 sequences, with about 25% observed a single time. Specimen: glioma tissue, nonneoplastic brain tissue, or PBMCs (not recorded which). Receptors were obtained from a human donor with low-grade glioma or glioblastoma, undergoing nonglioma brain surgery, or in good health (not recorded which). Both conserved end residues are part of each CDR3. D genes are given only for firm matches. Only some rows state a clone size, as once, few, many or a class for expanded clones.

clone size | J gene | CDR3 length | D gene | V gene | CDR3 DNA | CDR3 protein
. | TRBJ1-1 | 11 | . | TRBV7-9 | TGTGCCAGCAGCTTAGAGAGGAGTGCTTCCTTT | CASSLERSASF
. | TRBJ2-1 | 15 | TRBD1 | TRBV6-1 | TGTGCCAGCAGTGAAGCGAACAGGGGGTCCAATGAGCAGTTCTTC | CASSEANRGSNEQFF
. | TRBJ2-1 | 15 | . | TRBV30 | TGTGCCTGGAGTGCCCCCGGGGATGGCTACAATGAGCAGTTCTTC | CAWSAPGDGYNEQFF
. | TRBJ2-1 | 11 | . | TRBV7-9 | TGTGCCAGCAGCCTCCGGGACACGCAGTTTTTC | CASSLRDTQFF
. | TRBJ2-7 | 14 | . | TRBV12-3/TRBV12-4 | TGTGCCAGCAGCTCCGTCCTGACCGCCTACGAGCAGTACTTC | CASSSVLTAYEQYF
many | TRBJ1-4 | 14 | TRBD1 | TRBV25-1 | TGTGCCAGCAGTGTTACAGGGGGAACGGAGAAACTGTTTTTT | CASSVTGGTEKLFF
many | TRBJ1-2 | 13 | . | TRBV20-1 | TGCAGTGCTAGAGAGGCGGCACGTAAAAGCTACACCTTC | CSAREAARKSYTF
few | TRBJ1-5 | 23 | TRBD1 | TRBV7-9 | TGTGCCAGCAGTCGGTCGGACAGAGACAATTGGAAAGATGGTTTCAGGACAGGTCAGCCCCAGCATTTT | CASSRSDRDNWKDGFRTGQPQHF
many | TRBJ2-5 | 14 | . | TRBV7-2 | TGTGCCAGCAGCATGACCGGGTCCTGGGAGACCCAGTACTTC | CASSMTGSWETQYF
many | TRBJ2-3 | 18 | TRBD2 | TRBV7-2 | TGTGCCAGCAGCTTAAGGGAAAGCGGGGGCCTAAGCACAGATACGCAGTATTTT | CASSLRESGGLSTDTQYF
many | TRBJ2-1 | 12 | . | TRBV28 | TGTGCCAGCGGGGGATCCTACAATGAGCAGTTCTTC | CASGGSYNEQFF
many | TRBJ1-1 | 14 | . | TRBV7-9 | TGTGCCAGCATCCCCGGTGGCAGCTTCACTGAAGCTTTCTTT | CASIPGGSFTEAFF
. | TRBJ2-7 | 10 | . | TRBV30 | TGTGCCGCGGGACCGAACGAGCAGTACTTC | CAAGPNEQYF
. | TRBJ2-7 | 14 | . | TRBV7-2 | TGTGCCAGCAGCCGCCGGGACGCAGGTCACGAGCAGTACTTC | CASSRRDAGHEQYF
many | TRBJ2-1 | 12 | . | TRBV5-4 | TGTGCCAGCAGCTTTGGGGCGGAAGAGCAGTTCTTC | CASSFGAEEQFF
. | TRBJ2-1 | 15 | . | TRBV7-3 | TGTGCCAGCAGCTTAGGGGACAAGGCCTACAATGAGCAGTTCTTC | CASSLGDKAYNEQFF
many | TRBJ2-7 | 15 | . | TRBV7-2 | TGTGCCAGCAGCTCCGACAGGTCGATTTCCTACGAGCAGTACTTC | CASSSDRSISYEQYF
many | TRBJ2-7 | 14 | . | TRBV3-1 | TGTGCCAGCAGCCAAGAGCCTAGACCCTACGAGCAGTACTTC | CASSQEPRPYEQYF
many | TRBJ1-1 | 16 | TRBD1 | TRBV28 | TGTGCCAGCAGTTCCCCGGGACAGGGTCGATTCACTGAAGCTTTCTTT | CASSSPGQGRFTEAFF
many | TRBJ2-7 | 14 | TRBD1 | TRBV25-1 | TGTGCCAGCAGGGATACCGGGACAGGATACGAGCAGTACTTC | CASRDTGTGYEQYF
many | TRBJ2-7 | 15 | . | TRBV12-3/TRBV12-4 | TGTGCCAGCAGAGGTAGCGGCCGGAGCTCCTACGAGCAGTACTTC | CASRGSGRSSYEQYF
many | TRBJ1-1 | 15 | TRBD1 | TRBV7-9 | TGTGCCAGCAGCTCCCAGGACAGGGTGAATAATGAAGCTTTCTTT | CASSSQDRVNNEAFF
many | TRBJ1-5 | 15 | . | TRBV7-9 | TGTGCCAGCAGCTTAGCGGGCAGAGGCAATCAGCCCCAGCATTTT | CASSLAGRGNQPQHF
many | TRBJ2-7 | 14 | . | TRBV27 | TGTGCCAGCAGTTTAGTCGCTGCAACCTACGAGCAGTACTTC | CASSLVAATYEQYF
. | TRBJ1-1 | 14 | . | TRBV12-3/TRBV12-4 | TGTGCCAGCAGTTTGTCCGGCGGAACCACTGAAGCTTTCTTT | CASSLSGGTTEAFF
. | TRBJ1-1 | 13 | . | TRBV2 | TGTGCCAGCAGTGACAGGGCCGGCACCAAAGCTTTCTTT | CASSDRAGTKAFF